Following are 6 T cell receptor beta chains from one sample sequenced in a study of T cells in localized non-small cell lung cancer. Profiled with immunoSEQ multiplex PCR; TCRdb holds only in-frame clones, not every one. The sample holds 50,000 to 65,000 clones; 81% are singletons and the top ten take around 4.6%. This sample comprised PBMCs, obtained before any cancer treatment. The receptor source for this set is a man aged 40 to 70 with stage II lung adenocarcinoma.

This clone was detected only a few times. This chain links TRBV2 with TRBJ1-1, with 7 nucleotides matching TRBD1. CDR3 length: 13 residues. Germline trimming cut 6 bases from V and 1 base from J; bases unmatched to any gene: 2. The germline V gene has CDR1 SNHLY and CDR2 FYNNEI. In nucleotides, the CDR3 is TGTGCCAGCAGGTGGGACAGGAACACTGAAGCTTTCTTT. Translating gives CASRWDRNTEAFF.

The chain links TRBV18 to TRBJ2-5; 9 nucleotides agree with TRBD1. Germline loops: CDR1 KGHSH, CDR2 LQKENI. After removal of 3 bases from V and 13 bases from J, the junction contained 6 bases not matched to a gene. CDR3 length: 12 amino acids. DNA of the CDR3: TGTGCCAGCTCACCTAACCGGGACAGGGTGTACTTC. Its protein product is CASSPNRDRVYF. The full variable domain, its missing parts supplied by reference TRBV18 and TRBJ2-5, is NAGVMQNPRHLVRRRGQEARLRCSPMKGHSHVYWYRQLPEEGLKFMVYLQKENIIDESGMPKERFSAEFPKEGPSILRIQQVVRGDSAAYFCASSPNRDRVYFGPGTRLLVL.

This chain links TRBV6-5 with TRBJ2-1, with 8 bases aligning to TRBD2. This CDR3 is built from 13 residues. The J segment lost 9 bases and the V segment lost 6 bases, leaving 7 bases of the junction unmatched. Germline lookup yields CDR1 MNHEY and CDR2 SVGAGI. In DNA form, the CDR3 reads TGTGCCAGCAGCCGCATGAGCGGGAGTGAGCAGTTCTTC. Protein product: CASSRMSGSEQFF.

The gene calls are TRBV9 and TRBJ2-1, with 10 bases fitting TRBD2. V lost 3 bases, J lost 7 bases, and 10 bases stayed unmatched. Germline loops: CDR1 SGDLS, CDR2 YYNGEE. CDR3 length: 16 amino acids. DNA of the CDR3: TGTGCCAGCAGCGCATATACTAGCGGGATTAGGAATGAGCAGTTCTTC. Its protein is CASSAYTSGIRNEQFF.

The chain joins TRBV19 to TRBJ2-1; tentatively, D is TRBD1 or TRBD2 (5 bases each). Germline loops: CDR1 LNHDA, CDR2 SQIVND (reference sequence). The CDR3 consists of 12 residues. V was clipped by 6 bases and J by 9 bases, with 12 bases between them. The CDR3 spells CASRLGTAEQFF. CDR3 coding DNA: TGTGCCAGTAGACTAGGGACGGCTGAGCAGTTCTTC.

This clone was seen a few times. The rearrangement joins TRBV27 to TRBJ1-1; no definite D call. CDR1 is MNHEY and CDR2 is SMNVEV in the germline V gene (reference sequence). The CDR3 is 16 amino acids. Trimming took 6 bases from V and 7 from J, leaving 24 bases between them. The chain's CDR3 is CASRDSHLPRNGEAFF. As DNA, the CDR3 is TGTGCCAGCAGGGATTCCCACCTCCCCCGTAACGGTGAAGCTTTCTTT.